Below, one TCR beta chain is given with its context. Ten or more counts support this clonotype. The antigen this receptor binds is unknown. No base quality values were provided; no much bigger clone lies one nucleotide off. Data came from an Illumina HiSeq 2500. Quantitative 5'-RACE with molecular barcodes was used to prepare TCR beta libraries. The original pipeline was this. A new computational method, built on a probabilistic model of VDJ rearrangement, was used to identify disease-linked TCR variants. TCRdb handled the public reads itself, with Q25 trimming in fastp and clone calling in MiXCR, and kept productive beta chains. Here each entry gathers all rows of one CDR3 protein and keeps the most common genes and DNA. The V and J calls reflect TCRdb's pipeline rather than the authors' work. For this sample the table gives 150,000 to 200,000 distinct CDR3 sequences, of which roughly 18% were detected only once. The top ten clones comprise around 4.1% of the sample.

The sample originates from a study of CD8 T cells in ankylosing spondylitis listed by TCRdb under 2017. Regarding the research as a whole: T cell receptor beta repertoires were profiled in healthy donors and ankylosing spondylitis patients so that disease-linked TCR variants could be found. The full study cohort was made up of about 24 ankylosing spondylitis patients and over 90 healthy donors. Samples of peripheral blood were taken, and for ankylosing spondylitis patients, synovial fluid was collected as well.

V and J are truncated by 1 base and 4 bases respectively, leaving an intervening sequence of 10 bases. The CDR3 starts with the cysteine, ends with the phenylalanine, and has 14 residues. This entry keeps only the CDR3 DNA: 42 bases, framed from base 1. CDR1 SGHAT and CDR2 FQNNGV are derived from the germline V gene. The paper's findings and limits, for the study overall: The disease-linked clones had a CD8+ phenotype and were found at relatively low frequencies in peripheral blood. A TCR beta motif of several highly homologous amino acid variants appeared characteristic of blood from ankylosing spondylitis patients. According to the report, matched synovial fluid samples from ankylosing spondylitis patients were significantly enriched for the disease-linked clones. Some TCR beta motif variants had previously been reported in synovial fluid and blood of reactive arthritis patients, which suggested common disease-initiation mechanisms.

The chain joins TRBV11-2 to TRBJ1-1; TRBD1 is a possible D gene, resting on 5 matching bases. The receptor was derived from a male donor between 5 and 29 years old with ankylosing spondylitis or in good health (not recorded which). Donor details come from another sample of the same person, matched by shared clones. The material sequenced was blood, either unsorted or a sorted T cell fraction (not recorded which). The nucleotide sequence is given as TGTGCCAGCAGCTTAGGTCAGGGCAGCACTGAAGCTTTCTTT. Its product reads: CASSLGQGSTEAFF.